This T cell receptor beta chain was observed in a study of T cell responses to AZD1222 COVID-19 vaccine. Study-wide results and limits: Scientists sampled the repertoires only once the peak T cell response had passed.

A note on this clone: Antigen: not known.

CDR1 is LGHNA, CDR2 YSLEER, per germline. This CDR3 contains 14 residues. Trimming removed 3 bases at V and 8 bases at J, with 14 bases between. Assay: immunoSEQ multiplex PCR; the TCRdb copy retains only in-frame clones and omits some. This table holds approximately 130,000 clones, 90% to 95% found once. The sequences come from peripheral blood, collected on day 0 of AZD1222 vaccination. The TCR comes from an adult in good health. The V and J genes are TRBV4-3 and TRBJ2-1, with D perhaps given as TRBD1 or TRBD2 (5 bases each). The CDR3 loop reads CASSHPGREHEQFF. The CDR3 DNA reads TGCGCCAGCAGCCACCCCGGCAGGGAGCATGAGCAGTTCTTC.